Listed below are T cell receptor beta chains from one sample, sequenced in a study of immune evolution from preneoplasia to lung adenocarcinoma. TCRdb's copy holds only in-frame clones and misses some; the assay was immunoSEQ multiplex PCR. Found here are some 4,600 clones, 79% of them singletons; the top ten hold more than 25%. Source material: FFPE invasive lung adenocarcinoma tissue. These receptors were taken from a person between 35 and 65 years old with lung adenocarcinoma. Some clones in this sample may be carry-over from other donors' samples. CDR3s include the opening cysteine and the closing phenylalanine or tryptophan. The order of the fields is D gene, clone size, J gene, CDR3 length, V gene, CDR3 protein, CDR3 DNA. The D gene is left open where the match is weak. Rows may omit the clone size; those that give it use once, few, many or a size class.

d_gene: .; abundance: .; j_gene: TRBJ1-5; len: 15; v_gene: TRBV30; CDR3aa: CAWSEKGLHNQPQHF; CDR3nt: TGTGCCTGGAGTGAAAAAGGGCTACACAATCAGCCCCAGCATTTT
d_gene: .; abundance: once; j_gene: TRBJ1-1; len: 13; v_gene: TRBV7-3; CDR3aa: CASSLGVGTEAFF; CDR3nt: TGTGCCAGCAGCTTAGGGGTGGGCACTGAAGCTTTCTTT
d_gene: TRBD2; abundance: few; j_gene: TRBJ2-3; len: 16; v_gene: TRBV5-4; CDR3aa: CASSQPSGPSTDTQYF; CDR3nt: TGTGCCAGCAGCCAGCCTAGCGGACCTAGCACAGATACGCAGTATTTT
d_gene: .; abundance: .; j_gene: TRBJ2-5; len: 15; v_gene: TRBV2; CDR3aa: CASSREGAAGGTQYF; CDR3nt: TGTGCCAGCAGTAGAGAAGGGGCTGCTGGAGGGACCCAGTACTTC
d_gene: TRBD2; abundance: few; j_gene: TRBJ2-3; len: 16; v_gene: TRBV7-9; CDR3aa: CASSLALAIGADTQYF; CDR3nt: TGTGCCAGCAGCTTAGCACTAGCGATTGGGGCAGATACGCAGTATTTT
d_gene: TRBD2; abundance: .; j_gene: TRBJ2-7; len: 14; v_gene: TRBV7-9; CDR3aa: CASSSINRLAVQYF; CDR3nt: TGTGCCAGCAGCTCTATTAACCGACTAGCGGTGCAGTACTTC
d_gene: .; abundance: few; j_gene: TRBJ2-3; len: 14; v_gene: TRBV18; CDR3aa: CASSPPGFTDTQYF; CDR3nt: TGTGCCAGCTCACCTCCCGGCTTCACAGATACGCAGTATTTT
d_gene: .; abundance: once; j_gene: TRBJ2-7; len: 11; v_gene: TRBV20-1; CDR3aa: CSASLRGEQYF; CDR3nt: TGCAGTGCTTCCCTCCGGGGCGAGCAGTACTTC
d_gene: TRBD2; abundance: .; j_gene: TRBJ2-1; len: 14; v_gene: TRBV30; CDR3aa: CAWSLLAPYNEQFF; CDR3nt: TGTGCCTGGAGTCTACTAGCGCCTTACAATGAGCAGTTCTTC
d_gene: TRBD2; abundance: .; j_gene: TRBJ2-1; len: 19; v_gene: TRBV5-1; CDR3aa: CASSLLVRKGLAGANEQFF; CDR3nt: TGCGCCAGCAGCTTGTTGGTACGGAAGGGACTAGCGGGAGCCAATGAGCAGTTCTTC
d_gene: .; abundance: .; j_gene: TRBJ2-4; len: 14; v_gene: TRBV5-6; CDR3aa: CASSLDRVWNIQYF; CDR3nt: TGTGCCAGCAGCTTGGACAGGGTATGGAACATTCAGTACTTC
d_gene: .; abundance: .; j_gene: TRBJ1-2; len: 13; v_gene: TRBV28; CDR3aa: CASSLLVGDGYTF; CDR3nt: TGTGCCAGCAGTTTATTAGTGGGAGATGGCTACACCTTC
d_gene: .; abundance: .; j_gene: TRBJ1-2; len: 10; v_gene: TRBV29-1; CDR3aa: CSVDSYGYTF; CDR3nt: TGCAGCGTGGACAGCTATGGCTACACCTTC
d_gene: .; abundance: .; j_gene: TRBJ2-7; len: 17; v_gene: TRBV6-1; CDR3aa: CASSEYRWGSPLHEQYF; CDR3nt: TGTGCCAGCAGTGAATATAGGTGGGGATCCCCGCTCCACGAGCAGTACTTC
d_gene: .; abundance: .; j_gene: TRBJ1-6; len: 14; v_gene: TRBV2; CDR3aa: CASTPDNYNSPLHF; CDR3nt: TGTGCCAGCACCCCGGACAACTATAATTCACCCCTCCACTTT
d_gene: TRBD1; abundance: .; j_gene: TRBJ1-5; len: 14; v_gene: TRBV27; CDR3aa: CASSWTGGNQPQHF; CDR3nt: TGTGCCAGCAGTTGGACAGGGGGCAATCAGCCCCAGCATTTT
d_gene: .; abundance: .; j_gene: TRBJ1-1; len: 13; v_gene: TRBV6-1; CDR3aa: CASSYLGNTEAFF; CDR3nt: TGTGCCAGCAGCTATTTGGGGAACACTGAAGCTTTCTTT
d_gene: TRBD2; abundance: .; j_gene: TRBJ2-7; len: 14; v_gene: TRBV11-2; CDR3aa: CASSPSGNSYEQYF; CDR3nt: TGTGCCAGCAGCCCGAGCGGGAACTCCTACGAGCAGTACTTC
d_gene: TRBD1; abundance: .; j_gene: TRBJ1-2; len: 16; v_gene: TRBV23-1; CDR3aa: CARLFPFGDRGRGYTF; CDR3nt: TGCGCCAGACTCTTCCCGTTTGGGGACAGGGGGCGGGGCTACACCTTC
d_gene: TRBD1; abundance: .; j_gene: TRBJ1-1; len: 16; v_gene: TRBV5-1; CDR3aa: CASSLMTGGWNTEAFF; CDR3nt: TGCGCCAGCAGCTTGATGACAGGGGGCTGGAACACTGAAGCTTTCTTT
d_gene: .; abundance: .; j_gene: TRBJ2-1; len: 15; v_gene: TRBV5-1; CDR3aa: CASSPAPGHLNEQFF; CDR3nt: TGCGCCAGCAGCCCAGCTCCGGGTCACCTCAATGAGCAGTTCTTC
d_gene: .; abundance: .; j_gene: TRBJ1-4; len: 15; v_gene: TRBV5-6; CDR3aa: CASSLVGSDNEKLFF; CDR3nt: TGTGCCAGCAGCTTGGTCGGGTCGGATAATGAAAAACTGTTTTTT
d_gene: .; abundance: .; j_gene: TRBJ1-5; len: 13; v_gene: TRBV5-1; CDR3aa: CASSLASNQPQHF; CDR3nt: TGCGCCAGCAGCTTGGCCAGTAATCAGCCCCAGCATTTT
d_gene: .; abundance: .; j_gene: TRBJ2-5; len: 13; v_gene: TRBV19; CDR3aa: CASEGSLRETQYF; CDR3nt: TGTGCCAGTGAAGGAAGCTTACGAGAGACCCAGTACTTC
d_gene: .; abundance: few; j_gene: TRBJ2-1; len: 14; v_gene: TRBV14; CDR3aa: CASSQAGRNNEQFF; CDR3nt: TGTGCCAGCAGCCAAGCGGGCAGAAACAATGAGCAGTTCTTC
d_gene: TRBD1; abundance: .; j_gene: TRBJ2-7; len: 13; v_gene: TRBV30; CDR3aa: CAWSVTGTYEQYF; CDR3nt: TGTGCCTGGAGTGTGACAGGGACCTACGAGCAGTACTTC
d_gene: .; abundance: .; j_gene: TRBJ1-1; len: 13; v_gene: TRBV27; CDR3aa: CASSLRAHTEAFF; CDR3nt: TGTGCCAGCAGTTTGAGGGCCCACACTGAAGCTTTCTTT
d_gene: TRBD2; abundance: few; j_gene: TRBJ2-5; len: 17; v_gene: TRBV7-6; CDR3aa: CASTLGLAGEIQETQYF; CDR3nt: TGTGCCAGCACCCTCGGACTAGCGGGAGAGATCCAAGAGACCCAGTACTTC
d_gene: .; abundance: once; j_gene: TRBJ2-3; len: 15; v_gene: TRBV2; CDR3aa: CASSVVRGNTDTQYF; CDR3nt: TGTGCCAGCAGTGTGGTAAGGGGGAACACAGATACGCAGTATTTT
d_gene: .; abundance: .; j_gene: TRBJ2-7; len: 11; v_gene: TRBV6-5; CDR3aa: CASGRSYEQYF; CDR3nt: TGTGCCAGCGGACGCTCCTACGAGCAGTACTTC
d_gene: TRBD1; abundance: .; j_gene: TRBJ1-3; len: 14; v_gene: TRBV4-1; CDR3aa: CASSQGQGGNTIYF; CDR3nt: TGCGCCAGCAGCCAGGGACAGGGCGGAAACACCATATATTTT
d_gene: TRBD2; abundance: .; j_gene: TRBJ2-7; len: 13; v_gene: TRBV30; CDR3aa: CAWSVGLAGEQYF; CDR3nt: TGTGCCTGGAGTGTGGGACTAGCGGGCGAGCAGTACTTC
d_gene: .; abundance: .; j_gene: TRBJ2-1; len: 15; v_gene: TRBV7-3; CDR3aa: CASSFRGSGDNEQFF; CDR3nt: TGTGCCAGCAGTTTCAGGGGATCAGGGGACAATGAGCAGTTCTTC
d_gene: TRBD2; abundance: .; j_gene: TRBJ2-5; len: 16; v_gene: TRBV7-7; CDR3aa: CASSLGTSGRVETQYF; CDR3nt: TGTGCTAGCAGCCTCGGGACTAGCGGGAGAGTTGAGACCCAGTACTTC
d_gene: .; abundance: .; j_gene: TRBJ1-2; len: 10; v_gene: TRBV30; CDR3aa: CAWRSHGYTF; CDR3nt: TGTGCCTGGAGGTCTCATGGCTACACCTTC
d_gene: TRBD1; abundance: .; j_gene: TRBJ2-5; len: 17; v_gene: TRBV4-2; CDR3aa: CASSQASAGTDQETQYF; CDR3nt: TGTGCCAGCAGCCAAGCCTCGGCCGGGACAGACCAAGAGACCCAGTACTTC
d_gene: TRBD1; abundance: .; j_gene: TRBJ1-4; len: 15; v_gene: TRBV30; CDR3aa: CAWRDTGGFEKKLFF; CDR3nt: TGTGCCTGGAGGGATACAGGGGGCTTCGAGAAAAAACTGTTTTTT
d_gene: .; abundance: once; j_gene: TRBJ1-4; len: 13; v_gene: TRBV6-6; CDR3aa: CASSYGHNEKLFF; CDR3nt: TGTGCCAGCAGTTACGGACATAATGAAAAACTGTTTTTT
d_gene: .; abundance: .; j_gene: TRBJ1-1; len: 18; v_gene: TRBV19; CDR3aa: CASSIARQSSIRNTEAFF; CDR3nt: TGTGCCAGTAGTATCGCGAGGCAGTCCTCAATTCGGAACACTGAAGCTTTCTTT
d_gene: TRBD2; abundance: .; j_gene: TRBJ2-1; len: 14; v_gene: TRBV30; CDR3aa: CAWSWTSGGNEQFF; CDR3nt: TGTGCCTGGAGTTGGACTAGCGGGGGTAATGAGCAGTTCTTC
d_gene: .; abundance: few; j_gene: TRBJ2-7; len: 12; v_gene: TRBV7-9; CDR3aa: CASSHPLAEQYF; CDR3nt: TGTGCCAGCAGCCACCCACTTGCCGAGCAGTACTTC
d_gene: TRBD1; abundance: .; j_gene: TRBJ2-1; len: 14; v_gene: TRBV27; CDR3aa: CASTRDRGYNEQFF; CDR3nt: TGTGCCAGCACCCGGGACAGGGGTTACAATGAGCAGTTCTTC
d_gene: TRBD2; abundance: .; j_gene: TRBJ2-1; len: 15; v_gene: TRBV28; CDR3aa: CASSSRLAGINEQFF; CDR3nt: TGTGCCAGCAGTTCCCGACTAGCGGGAATTAATGAGCAGTTCTTC
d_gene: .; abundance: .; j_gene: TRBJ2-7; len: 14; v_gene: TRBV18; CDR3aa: CASSPPARSYEQYF; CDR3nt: TGTGCCAGCTCACCACCAGCGCGGTCCTACGAGCAGTACTTC
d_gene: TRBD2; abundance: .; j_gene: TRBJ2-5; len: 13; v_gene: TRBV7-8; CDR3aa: CASSTGLTETQYF; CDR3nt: TGTGCCAGCAGCACGGGACTAACTGAGACCCAGTACTTC
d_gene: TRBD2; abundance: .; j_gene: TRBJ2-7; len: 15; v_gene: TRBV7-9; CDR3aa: CASSPTSVTDYEQYF; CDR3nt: TGTGCCAGCAGCCCGACTAGCGTGACCGACTACGAGCAGTACTTC
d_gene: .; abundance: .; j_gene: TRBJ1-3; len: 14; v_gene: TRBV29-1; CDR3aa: CSVQGTDSGNTIYF; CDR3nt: TGCAGCGTTCAGGGGACCGACTCTGGAAACACCATATATTTT
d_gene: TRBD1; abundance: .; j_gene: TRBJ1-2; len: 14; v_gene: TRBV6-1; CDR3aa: CASSEGQPTRGYTF; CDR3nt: TGTGCCAGCAGTGAGGGACAGCCGACGCGGGGCTACACCTTC
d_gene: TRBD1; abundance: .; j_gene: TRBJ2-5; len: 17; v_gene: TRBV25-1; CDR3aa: CASSNIGTDLSGWTQYF; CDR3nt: TGTGCCAGCAGTAACATTGGGACAGACCTTTCGGGCTGGACCCAGTACTTC
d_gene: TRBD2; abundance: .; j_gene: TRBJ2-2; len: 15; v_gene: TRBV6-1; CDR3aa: CASSEGAGETGELFF; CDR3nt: TGTGCCAGCAGTGAAGGGGCGGGAGAGACCGGGGAGCTGTTTTTT
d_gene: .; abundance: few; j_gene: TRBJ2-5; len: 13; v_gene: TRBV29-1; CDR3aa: CSVARTAQETQYF; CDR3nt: TGCAGCGTTGCGAGGACAGCCCAAGAGACCCAGTACTTC
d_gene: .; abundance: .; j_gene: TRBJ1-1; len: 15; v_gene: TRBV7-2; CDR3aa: CASSKQGPSNTEAFF; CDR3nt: TGTGCCAGCAGCAAGCAGGGGCCATCGAACACTGAAGCTTTCTTT
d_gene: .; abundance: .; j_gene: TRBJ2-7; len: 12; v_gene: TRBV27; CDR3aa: CASSLGGWEQYF; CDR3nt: TGTGCCAGCAGTTTAGGGGGATGGGAGCAGTACTTC
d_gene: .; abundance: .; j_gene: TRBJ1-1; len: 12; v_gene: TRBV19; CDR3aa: CASDRDARGAFF; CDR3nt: TGTGCCAGCGATAGGGACGCAAGAGGAGCTTTCTTT
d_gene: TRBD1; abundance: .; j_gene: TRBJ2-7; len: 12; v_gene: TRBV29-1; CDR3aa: CSAGQGNYEQYF; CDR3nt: TGCAGCGCGGGACAGGGGAACTACGAGCAGTACTTC
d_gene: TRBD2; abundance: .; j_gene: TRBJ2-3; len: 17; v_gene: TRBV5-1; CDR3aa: CASSPSRGGISTDTQYF; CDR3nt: TGCGCCAGCAGCCCCTCCCGGGGGGGTATCAGCACAGATACGCAGTATTTT
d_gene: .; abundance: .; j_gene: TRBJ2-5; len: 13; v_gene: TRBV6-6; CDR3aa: CASRVQGFETQYF; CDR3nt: TGTGCCAGCAGAGTGCAGGGGTTTGAGACCCAGTACTTC
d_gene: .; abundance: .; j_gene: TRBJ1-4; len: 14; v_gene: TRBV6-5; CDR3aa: CASSYSAGSEKLFF; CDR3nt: TGTGCCAGCAGTTACTCGGCAGGGAGTGAAAAACTGTTTTTT
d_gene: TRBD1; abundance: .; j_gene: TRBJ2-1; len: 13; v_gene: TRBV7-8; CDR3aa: CASSLQGDNEQFF; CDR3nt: TGTGCCAGCAGCTTACAGGGGGACAATGAGCAGTTCTTC
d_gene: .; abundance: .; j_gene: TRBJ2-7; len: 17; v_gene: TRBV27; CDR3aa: CASSSPPGAYSSYEQYF; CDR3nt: TGTGCCAGCAGTTCACCCCCGGGGGCCTATAGTTCCTACGAGCAGTACTTC